The T cell receptor (beta chain) under discussion was sequenced for a study of CD8 T cells in ankylosing spondylitis. In this sample, this clonotype turned up a few times. The antigen is unknown. This CDR3 is 15 amino acids long. Trimming pared 4 bases from V and 3 bases from J, leaving 14 bases between. CDR1 is SGHVS and CDR2 is FQNEAQ in the germline V gene. Overall study results and limits: Earlier authors reported some of these motif variants in reactive arthritis synovial fluid and blood. Among TCR beta sequences, a motif of eight highly homologous variants appeared characteristic of ankylosing spondylitis blood. Researchers report that disease-linked clones proved CD8+ and relatively rare in peripheral blood. Within matched ankylosing spondylitis synovial fluid, disease-linked clones were reportedly significantly enriched.

Making the TCR beta libraries involved quantitative 5'-RACE with molecular barcodes. TCRdb analysed the 5' RACE reads with MiXCR anew, one entry per CDR3 protein. The sample lists under 950,000 distinct CDR3 sequences; under 20% were seen once. V gene TRBV7-8 combines with J gene TRBJ2-3, with D unresolved. This clonotype was sampled from a male donor with ankylosing spondylitis. The specimen was blood, either unsorted or a sorted T cell fraction (not recorded which). CDR3 protein: CASSSLGSPTDTQYF. In nucleotides, the CDR3 is TGTGCCAGCAGCTCCCTAGGCTCCCCTACAGATACGCAGTATTTT.